These 19 T cell receptor beta chains share one sample of origin, sequenced in a study of blood T cell repertoires in COVID-19. Produced via immunoSEQ multiplex PCR; TCRdb's table is partial and in-frame only. The sample contains about 150,000 clones, roughly 82% of which appear only once. The sequencing sample was made of peripheral blood. These receptors were obtained from a man aged 65-85 years with acute or convalescent COVID-19.

This clone has a handful of counts. V usage is TRBV7-6 and J usage is TRBJ2-1; 10 nucleotides agree with TRBD1. Germline V gene data show CDR1 as SGHVS and CDR2 as FNYEAQ. After removal of 0 bases from V and 6 bases from J, the junction contained 5 bases not matched to a gene. The CDR3 totals 16 residues. The CDR3 protein is CASSLARRTGGNEQFF. In DNA, the CDR3 is TGTGCCAGCAGCTTAGCGCGCCGGACAGGGGGCAATGAGCAGTTCTTC.

This chain joins TRBV7-9 and TRBJ2-7; D not resolved. With 3 bases removed from V and 4 bases from J, the gap between germline ends came to 7 bases. Germline-derived CDR1 and CDR2 are SEHNR and FQNEAQ (reference sequence). CDR3 size: 12 residues. The CDR3 sequence: CASSFSPYEQYF. The CDR3 DNA reads as TGTGCCAGCAGCTTTTCCCCATACGAGCAGTACTTC.

DNA for the CDR3: TGTGCCAGCAGCTTAGAACAGGGGGCGAACCGACTGTTTTTT. The encoded protein is CASSLEQGANRLFF. This sequence joins TRBV11-2 and TRBJ1-4; 9 nucleotides match TRBD1. V lost 0 bases and J lost 13; bases outside the gene matches: 6. Germline CDR1 and CDR2: SGHAT and FQNNGV. The CDR3 sequence is 14 residues long.

The rearrangement uses TRBV5-4 and TRBJ1-2, with 9 bases aligning to TRBD1. The V gene end was trimmed by 1 base and the J gene end by 3 bases; junction bases not matched to a gene: 4. In germline, CDR1 is SGHNT, CDR2 YYREEE (reference sequence). CDR3 length equals 15 residues. CDR3 amino acids: CASSLSRDRDYGYTF. The DNA of the CDR3 is TGTGCCAGCAGCTTGAGCCGGGACAGGGACTATGGCTACACCTTC.

V gene TRBV11-2 combines with J gene TRBJ1-3; D not certain. The CDR3 has 17 amino acids. Per the germline V gene, CDR1 is SGHAT and CDR2 is FQNNGV. The ends were cut back, 5 bases at V and 0 bases at J, with 17 bases in the middle. CDR3 region: CASSPLGEGSSGNTIYF. CDR3 sequence (DNA): TGTGCCAGCAGCCCCCTTGGTGAGGGAAGCTCTGGAAACACCATATATTTT.

This clone was seen just once. This chain uses TRBV11-2 with TRBJ2-1, with 10 positions matching TRBD1. The V segment lost 3 bases and the J segment 8 bases; nucleotides outside the gene matches: 4. Germline values: CDR1 SGHAT, CDR2 FQNNGV. The CDR3 is 14 amino acids. CDR3 nucleotide sequence: TGTGCCAGCAGCTTGGGGACAGGGGTGGATGAGCAGTTCTTC. Translated: CASSLGTGVDEQFF.

This chain links TRBV2 with TRBJ2-5, with a possible D match to TRBD2 (6 bases). The CDR3 covers 13 residues. With 9 bases removed from V and 5 bases from J, the gap between germline ends came to 16 bases. CDR1 and CDR2 from the germline V gene are SNHLY and FYNNEI. The CDR3 loop reads CASAREGRETQYF. CDR3 bases: TGTGCCAGTGCGCGGGAAGGAAGGGAGACCCAGTACTTC.

The rearrangement links TRBV9 to TRBJ1-1, with D perhaps matching TRBD1 (5 bases). Germline V gene lookup returns CDR1 SGDLS and CDR2 YYNGEE. The CDR3 is made up of 15 amino acids. Trimming took 4 bases from V and 1 from J, leaving 14 bases between them. The CDR3 reads CASSPAGTPNTEAFF. In DNA form, the CDR3 reads TGTGCCAGCAGCCCAGCGGGGACGCCGAACACTGAAGCTTTCTTT.

The chain has TRBV19 and TRBJ1-5; TRBD1 might be the D (5 bases). The CDR3 extends over 16 amino acids. Germline V gene sequence: CDR1 LNHDA, CDR2 SQIVND (reference sequence). V was trimmed by 9 bases and J by 8 bases, leaving 26 bases between them. This CDR3 is CASQPRGGVPEEPQHF. CDR3 in DNA: TGTGCCAGCCAACCCCGGGGGGGGGTCCCGGAGGAGCCCCAGCATTTT. Drawing the rest from reference TRBV19 and TRBJ1-5, the complete variable domain is DGGITQSPKYLFRKEGQNVTLSCEQNLNHDAMYWYRQDPGQGLRLIYYSQIVNDFQKGDIAEGYSVSREKKESFPLTVTSAQKNPTAFYLCASQPRGGVPEEPQHFGDGTRLSIL.

Only one count was recorded for this clone. CDR3 sequence (DNA): TGTGCCAGCAGTTTTCGGGATGACAGGGAAGCTTTCTTT. Amino acids: CASSFRDDREAFF. The chain links TRBV27 to TRBJ1-1; a weak D match, TRBD1 (6 bases). Germline V gene sequence: CDR1 MNHEY, CDR2 SMNVEV (reference sequence). The CDR3 sequence is 13 residues long. Trimming took off 3 bases at V and 8 bases at J, with 13 bases between the two ends.

The J gene is TRBJ2-5, the V gene TRBV7-9, with 9 bases identical to TRBD1. With V trimmed by 5 bases and J by 1 base, 2 bases remained unmatched. Germline-derived CDR1 and CDR2 are SEHNR and FQNEAQ (reference sequence). The CDR3 totals 14 residues. CDR3 bases: TGTGCCAGCAGCAGGGGACAGGGCCAAGAGACCCAGTACTTC. Its protein is CASSRGQGQETQYF. Using reference TRBV7-9 and TRBJ2-5 for the parts outside the CDR3, the full variable domain is DTGVSQNPRHKITKRGQNVTFRCDPISEHNRLYWYRQTLGQGPEFLTYFQNEAQLEKSRLLSDRFSAERPKGSFSTLEIQRTEQGDSAMYLCASSRGQGQETQYFGPGTRLLVL.

This chain connects TRBV25-1 to TRBJ2-7, with 9 nucleotides matching TRBD2. Germline V gene sequence: CDR1 MGHDK, CDR2 SYGVNS. The CDR3 has 15 residues. With V trimmed by 2 bases and J by 0 bases, 2 bases remained unmatched. CDR3 protein: CASSEATSGSYEQYF. CDR3 nucleotide sequence: TGTGCCAGCAGTGAAGCGACTAGCGGCTCCTACGAGCAGTACTTC.

This rearrangement joins TRBV12-3 or TRBV12-4 to TRBJ2-2; D is perhaps TRBD1 (6 bases). This CDR3 spans 13 amino acids. Trimming pared 6 bases from V and 7 bases from J, leaving 12 bases between. CDR3 in amino acids: CASRQGRGGELFF. CDR3 coding DNA: TGTGCCAGCAGACAGGGACGGGGCGGGGAGCTGTTTTTT.

This chain connects TRBV5-6 to TRBJ1-5, with TRBD1 matching over 11 bases. CDR1 and CDR2 (germline): SGHDT, YYEEEE. J was trimmed by 5 bases and V by 1 base; bases with no gene match: 5. This CDR3 is built from 16 residues. CDR3: CASSLWTGGFYQPQHF. In nucleotides, the CDR3 is TGTGCCAGCAGCTTGTGGACAGGGGGCTTCTATCAGCCCCAGCATTTT.

V is TRBV5-1 and J is TRBJ1-1; D is uncertain. Germline CDR1 is SGHRS and CDR2 is YFSETQ. The CDR3 contains 15 residues. V gave up 0 bases and J gave up 8 bases, with 17 bases separating them. CDR3 in amino acids: CASSLAAEHRQEAFF. DNA for the CDR3: TGCGCCAGCAGCTTGGCCGCTGAACATCGACAAGAAGCTTTCTTT.

V usage is TRBV4-2 and J usage is TRBJ2-3, with 7 bases matching TRBD2. CDR1 LGHNA and CDR2 YNFKEQ come from the germline V gene. This CDR3 is 17 amino acids long. J was trimmed by 4 bases and V by 1 base; bases with no gene match: 11. CDR3 DNA: TGTGCCAGCAGCCAAGCCCTAGCGGCCCCTGACTCAGATACGCAGTATTTT. The encoded protein is CASSQALAAPDSDTQYF.

V gene TRBV2 combines with J gene TRBJ1-1, with TRBD1 matching 11 bases. Germline V gene sequence: CDR1 SNHLY, CDR2 FYNNEI. Trimming cost V 11 bases and J 6 bases; bases outside gene matches: 8. This CDR3 comprises 13 residues. CDR3 sequence: CAGKGQGGSEAFF. In DNA form, the CDR3 reads TGTGCCGGGAAGGGACAGGGGGGGTCTGAAGCTTTCTTT.

This rearrangement joins TRBV5-1 to TRBJ2-1; 16 nucleotides match TRBD2. Germline V CDR1 and CDR2: SGHRS, YFSETQ. After removal of 4 bases from V and 0 bases from J, the junction contained 13 bases not matched to a gene. There are 21 residues in the CDR3. CDR3 in amino acids: CASSHPGTSGGASSSYNEQFF. In nucleotides, the CDR3 is TGCGCCAGCAGCCACCCAGGGACTAGCGGGGGGGCCTCGAGCTCCTACAATGAGCAGTTCTTC.

V usage is TRBV19 and J usage is TRBJ1-4, with D possibly matching TRBD1 (6 bases). Germline lookup yields CDR1 LNHDA and CDR2 SQIVND (reference sequence). The CDR3 extends over 15 amino acids. Between the trimmed V and J ends, which lost 5 bases and 4 bases, there was a span of 14 bases. The CDR3 DNA is TGTGCCAGTAGTCCCCGGACAGCCCGTAATGAAAAACTGTTTTTT. Its translation: CASSPRTARNEKLFF.